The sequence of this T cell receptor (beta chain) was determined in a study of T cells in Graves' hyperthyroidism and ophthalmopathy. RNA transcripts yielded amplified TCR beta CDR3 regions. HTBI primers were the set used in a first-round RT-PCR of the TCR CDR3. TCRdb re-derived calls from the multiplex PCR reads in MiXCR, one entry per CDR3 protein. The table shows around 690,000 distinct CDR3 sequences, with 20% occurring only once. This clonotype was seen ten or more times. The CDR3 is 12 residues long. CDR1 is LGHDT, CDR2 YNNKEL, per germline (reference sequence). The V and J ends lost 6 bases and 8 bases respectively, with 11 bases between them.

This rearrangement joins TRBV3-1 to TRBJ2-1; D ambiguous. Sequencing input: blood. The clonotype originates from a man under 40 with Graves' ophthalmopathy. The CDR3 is CASSRLSDEQFF. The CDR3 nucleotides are TGTGCCAGCAGTCGTTTGAGCGATGAGCAGTTCTTC.